The clone carrying this TCR beta chain was picked up a small number of times. What it binds is not known. The data were taken from a study of identical twins. Notes on the study in general: Abundant beta clonotypes from cord blood bore fewer insertions; memory repertoires lacked this pattern.

TCRdb itself ran the 5' RACE reads through MiXCR, one entry per CDR3 protein. This sample carries under 900,000 distinct CDR3 sequences, 18% of them seen once, and the ten largest clones take about an eighth. The J segment lost 3 bases and the V segment lost 3 bases, leaving 3 bases of the junction unmatched. CDR1 DFQATT and CDR2 SNEGSKA come from the germline V gene (reference sequence). The CDR3 is 14 amino acids. The same data also contributed to another study, on T cells expressing NK-cell markers. That study reports: Among eight sequenced donors, seven carried HCMV seropositivity while one was seronegative. Several experiments confined sorting to alpha-beta TCR T cells with an anti-gamma-delta TCR antibody. These clonotypes also led the CD3+CD56-NKG2C+ fraction in several donors.

The sequence was obtained from a woman aged 18-29 years in good health. J is TRBJ2-7 and V is TRBV20-1; 12 bases are shared with TRBD1. Input material: PBMCs. The CDR3 DNA follows: TGCAGTGCTAGGGGACAGGGGGCCTACTACGAGCAGTACTTC. As protein: CSARGQGAYYEQYF.